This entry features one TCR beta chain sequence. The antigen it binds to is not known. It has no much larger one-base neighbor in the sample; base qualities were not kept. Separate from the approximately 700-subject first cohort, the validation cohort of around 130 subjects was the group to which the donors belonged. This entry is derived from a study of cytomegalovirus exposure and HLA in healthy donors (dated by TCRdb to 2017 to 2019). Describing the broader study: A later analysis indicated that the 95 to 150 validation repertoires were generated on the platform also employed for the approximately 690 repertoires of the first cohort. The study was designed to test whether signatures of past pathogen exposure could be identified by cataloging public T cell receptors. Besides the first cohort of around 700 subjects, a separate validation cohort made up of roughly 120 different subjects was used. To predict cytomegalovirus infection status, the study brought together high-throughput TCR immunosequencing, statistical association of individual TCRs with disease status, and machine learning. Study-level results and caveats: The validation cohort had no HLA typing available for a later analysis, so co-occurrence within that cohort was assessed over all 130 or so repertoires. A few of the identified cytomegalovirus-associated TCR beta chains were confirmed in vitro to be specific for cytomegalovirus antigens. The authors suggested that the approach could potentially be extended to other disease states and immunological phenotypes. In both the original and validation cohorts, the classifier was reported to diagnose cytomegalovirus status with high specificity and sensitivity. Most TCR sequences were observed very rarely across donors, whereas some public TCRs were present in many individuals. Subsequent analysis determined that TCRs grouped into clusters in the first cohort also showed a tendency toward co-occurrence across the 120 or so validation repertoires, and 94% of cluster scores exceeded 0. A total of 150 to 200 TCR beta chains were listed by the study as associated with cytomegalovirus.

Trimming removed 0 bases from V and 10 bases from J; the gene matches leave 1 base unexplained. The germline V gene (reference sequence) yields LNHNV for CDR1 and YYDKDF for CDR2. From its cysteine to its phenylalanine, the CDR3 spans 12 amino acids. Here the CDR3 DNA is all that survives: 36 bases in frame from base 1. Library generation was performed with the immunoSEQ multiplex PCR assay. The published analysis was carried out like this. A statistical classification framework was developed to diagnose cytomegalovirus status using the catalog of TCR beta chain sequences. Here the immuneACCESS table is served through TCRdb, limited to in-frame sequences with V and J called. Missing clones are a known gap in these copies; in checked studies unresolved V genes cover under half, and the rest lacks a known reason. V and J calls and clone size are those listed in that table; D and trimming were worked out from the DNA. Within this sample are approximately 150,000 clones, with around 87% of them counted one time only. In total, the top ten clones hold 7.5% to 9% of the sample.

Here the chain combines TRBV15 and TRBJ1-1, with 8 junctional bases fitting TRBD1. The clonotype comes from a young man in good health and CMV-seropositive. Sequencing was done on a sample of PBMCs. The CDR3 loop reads CATSRDTGGAFF. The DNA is TGTGCCACCAGCAGAGACACAGGGGGAGCTTTCTTT.